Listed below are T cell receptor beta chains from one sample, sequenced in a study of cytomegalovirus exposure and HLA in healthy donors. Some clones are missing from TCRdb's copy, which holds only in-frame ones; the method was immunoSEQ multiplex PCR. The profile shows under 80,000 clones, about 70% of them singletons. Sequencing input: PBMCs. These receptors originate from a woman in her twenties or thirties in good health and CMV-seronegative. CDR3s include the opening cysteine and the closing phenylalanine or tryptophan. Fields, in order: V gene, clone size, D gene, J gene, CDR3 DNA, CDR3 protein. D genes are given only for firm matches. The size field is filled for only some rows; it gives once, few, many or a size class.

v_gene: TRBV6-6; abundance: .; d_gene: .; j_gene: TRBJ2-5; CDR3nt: TGTGCCAGCAGTTATGGACTGGTGGGAGAGACCCAGTACTTC; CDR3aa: CASSYGLVGETQYF
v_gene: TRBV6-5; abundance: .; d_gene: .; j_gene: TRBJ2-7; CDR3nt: TGTGCCAGCAGCTCGGACTTAGATAACTACGAGCAGTACTTC; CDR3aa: CASSSDLDNYEQYF
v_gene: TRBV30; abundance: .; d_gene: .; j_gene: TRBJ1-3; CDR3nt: TGTGCCTGGAGCTACCCACAGGTTTCTGGAAACACCATATATTTT; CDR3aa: CAWSYPQVSGNTIYF
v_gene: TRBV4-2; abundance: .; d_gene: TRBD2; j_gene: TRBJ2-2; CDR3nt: TGTGCCAGCAGCCGGACTAGCCCCCTGTCCGGGGAGCTGTTTTTT; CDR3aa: CASSRTSPLSGELFF
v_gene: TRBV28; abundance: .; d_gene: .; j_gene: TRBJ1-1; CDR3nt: TGTGCCAGCTTTAACCCCAGGGGCAAAGCTTTCTTT; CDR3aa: CASFNPRGKAFF
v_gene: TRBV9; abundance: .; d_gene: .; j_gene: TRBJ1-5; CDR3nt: TGTGCCAGCAGCGTACGGGAGTGGGGGCCCCAGCATTTT; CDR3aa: CASSVREWGPQHF
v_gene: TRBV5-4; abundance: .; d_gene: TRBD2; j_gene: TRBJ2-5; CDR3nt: TGTGCCAGCAGCCAAGAAACGGCGGGGGGGCCTGGGGAGACCCAGTACTTC; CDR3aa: CASSQETAGGPGETQYF
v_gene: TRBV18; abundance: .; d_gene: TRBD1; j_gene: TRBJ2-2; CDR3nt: TGTGCCAGCTCACCCCAGGGGGACCGAACAGGGAACACCGGGGAGCTGTTTTTT; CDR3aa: CASSPQGDRTGNTGELFF
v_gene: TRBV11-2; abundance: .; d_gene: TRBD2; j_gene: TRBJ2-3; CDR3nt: TGTGCCAGCAGCCCCCAGGGACTAGCGGGAGAGTCAGATACGCAGTATTTT; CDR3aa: CASSPQGLAGESDTQYF
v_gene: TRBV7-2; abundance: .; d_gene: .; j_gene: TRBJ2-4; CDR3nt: TGTGCCAGCAGCTTAGCGTTGGCAAGGGGGACCATTCAGTACTTC; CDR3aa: CASSLALARGTIQYF
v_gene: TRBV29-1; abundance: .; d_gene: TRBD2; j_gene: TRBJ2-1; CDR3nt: TGCAGCGTTGAGATGAGCGGGGGGGCCTTTCTCTACAATGAGCAGTTCTTC; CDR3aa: CSVEMSGGAFLYNEQFF
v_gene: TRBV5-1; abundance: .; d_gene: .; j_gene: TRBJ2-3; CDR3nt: TGCGCCAGCAGTTCAGACTCAGATACGCAGTATTTT; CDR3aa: CASSSDSDTQYF
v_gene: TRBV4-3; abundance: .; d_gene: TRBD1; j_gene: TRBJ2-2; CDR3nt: TGCGCCAGCAGCCGCCTAACAGGGGTCACCGGGGAGCTGTTTTTT; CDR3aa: CASSRLTGVTGELFF
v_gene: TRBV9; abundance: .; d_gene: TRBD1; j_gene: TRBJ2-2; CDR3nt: TGTGCCAGCAGCGCAGACAGGGGAGAATGGGCCGGGGAGCTGTTTTTT; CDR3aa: CASSADRGEWAGELFF
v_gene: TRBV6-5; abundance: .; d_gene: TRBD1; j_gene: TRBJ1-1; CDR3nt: TGTGCCAGCACCAAGGGACAGGGGATTCACACTGAAGCTTTCTTT; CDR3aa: CASTKGQGIHTEAFF
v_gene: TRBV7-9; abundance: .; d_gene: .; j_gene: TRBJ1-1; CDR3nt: TGTGCCAGCAGCCTCGGAGGGTTCCCCGAAGCTTTCTTT; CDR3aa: CASSLGGFPEAFF
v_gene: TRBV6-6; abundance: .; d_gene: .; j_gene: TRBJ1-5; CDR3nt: TGTGCCAGCAGTTACTACGGTAATAGCAATCAGCCCCAGCATTTT; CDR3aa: CASSYYGNSNQPQHF
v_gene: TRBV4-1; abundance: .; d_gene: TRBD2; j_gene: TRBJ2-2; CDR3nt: TGCGCCAGCAGCCAAGATCCGGGACTAGCGGGCTCGGGCGGCACCGGGGAGCTGTTTTTT; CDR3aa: CASSQDPGLAGSGGTGELFF
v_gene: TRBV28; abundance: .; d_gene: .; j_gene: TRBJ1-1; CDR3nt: TGTGCCAGCAGTTTCCGTGTCAACACTGAAGCTTTCTTT; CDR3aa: CASSFRVNTEAFF
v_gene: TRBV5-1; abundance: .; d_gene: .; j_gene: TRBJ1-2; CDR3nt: TGCGCCAGCAGCTTCGGTACTGGCTACACCTTC; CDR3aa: CASSFGTGYTF
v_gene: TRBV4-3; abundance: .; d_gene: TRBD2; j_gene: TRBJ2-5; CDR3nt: TGCGCCAGCAGCCAAGATCCAGCGGGGGGCACATACCAAGAGACCCAGTACTTC; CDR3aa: CASSQDPAGGTYQETQYF
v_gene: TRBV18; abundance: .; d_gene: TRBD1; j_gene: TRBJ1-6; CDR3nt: TGTGCCAGCTCACCACCGATCGTGGACAGGGTGGATTCACCCCTCCACTTT; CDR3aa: CASSPPIVDRVDSPLHF
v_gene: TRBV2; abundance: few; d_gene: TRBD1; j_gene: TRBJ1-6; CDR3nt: TGTGCCAGCAGTGGGAGACAGGGTGGTTCACCCCTCCACTTT; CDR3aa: CASSGRQGGSPLHF
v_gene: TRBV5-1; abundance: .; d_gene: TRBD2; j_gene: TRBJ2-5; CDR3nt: TGCGCCAGCAGCACGGGACTAGCGGGAGACCAAGAGACCCAGTACTTC; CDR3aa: CASSTGLAGDQETQYF
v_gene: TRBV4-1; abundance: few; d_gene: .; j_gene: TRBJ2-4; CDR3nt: TGTGCCAGCAGCCAAGATCGAGAAACCAAAAACATTCAGTACTTC; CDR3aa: CASSQDRETKNIQYF
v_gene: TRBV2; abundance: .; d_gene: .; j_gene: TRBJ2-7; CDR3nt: TGTGCCAGCAGGGGACAAACTTACGAGCAGTACTTC; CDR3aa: CASRGQTYEQYF
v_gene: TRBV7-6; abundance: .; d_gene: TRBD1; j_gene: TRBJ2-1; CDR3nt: TGTGCCAGCAGCCCTAGGGCAGGGGGCGCCTCCTACAATGAGCAGTTCTTC; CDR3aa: CASSPRAGGASYNEQFF
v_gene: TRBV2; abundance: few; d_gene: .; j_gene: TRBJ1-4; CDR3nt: TGTGCCAGCAGTGAGCAGGGGATTCGCGAAAAACTGTTTTTT; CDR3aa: CASSEQGIREKLFF
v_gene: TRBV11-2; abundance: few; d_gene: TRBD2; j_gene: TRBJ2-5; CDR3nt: TGTGCCAGCAGCTTGGGGGGGTTGTTCTACAACCCGAACTCGACCCAGTACTTC; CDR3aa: CASSLGGLFYNPNSTQYF
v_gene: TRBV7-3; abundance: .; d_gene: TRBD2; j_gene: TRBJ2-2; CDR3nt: TGTGCCAGCAGCTTAACGGGTCGGCTAGCGGGGGCCAAGAGCACCGGGGAGCTGTTTTTT; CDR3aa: CASSLTGRLAGAKSTGELFF
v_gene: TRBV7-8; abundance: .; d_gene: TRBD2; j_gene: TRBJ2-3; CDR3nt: TGTGCCAGCAGCCTCCGGACTAGCGGGGGAAGGGATACGCAGTATTTT; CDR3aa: CASSLRTSGGRDTQYF
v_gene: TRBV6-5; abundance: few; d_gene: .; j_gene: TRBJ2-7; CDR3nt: TGTGCCAGCACTCCTATCCTCTCCTACGAGCAGTACTTC; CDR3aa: CASTPILSYEQYF
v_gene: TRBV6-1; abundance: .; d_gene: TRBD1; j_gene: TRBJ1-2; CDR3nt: TGTGCCAGCAGTGGTCAATGGGACAGGGGTGGCTACACCTTC; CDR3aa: CASSGQWDRGGYTF
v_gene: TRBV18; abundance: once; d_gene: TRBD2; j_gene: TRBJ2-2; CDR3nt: TGTGCCAGCTCACCGGGGACTAGCGGGACCGGGGAGCTGTTTTTT; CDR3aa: CASSPGTSGTGELFF
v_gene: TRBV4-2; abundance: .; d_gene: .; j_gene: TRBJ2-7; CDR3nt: TGTGCCAGCAGCCAAGGTGCAGGGGCGTCCTACGAGCAGTACTTC; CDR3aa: CASSQGAGASYEQYF
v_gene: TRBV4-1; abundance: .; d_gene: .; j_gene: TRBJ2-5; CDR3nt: TGCGCCAGCAGCCGATTAGAGGTAGGAGGAGAGACCCAGTACTTC; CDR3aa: CASSRLEVGGETQYF
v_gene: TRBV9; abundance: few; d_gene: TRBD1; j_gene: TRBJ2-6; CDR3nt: TGTGCCAGCAGCACCGGGACAGGGCTCTCTGGGGCCAACGTCCTGACTTTC; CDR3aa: CASSTGTGLSGANVLTF
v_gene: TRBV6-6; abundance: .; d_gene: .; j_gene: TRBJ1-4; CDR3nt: TGTGCCAGCAGTACGAGATTGACAGCAAATGAAAAACTGTTTTTT; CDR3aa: CASSTRLTANEKLFF
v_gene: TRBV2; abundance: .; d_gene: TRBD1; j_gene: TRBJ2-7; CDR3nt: TGTGCCAGCAGCCGGGACAGGAGCTCCTACGAGCAGTACTTC; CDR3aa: CASSRDRSSYEQYF
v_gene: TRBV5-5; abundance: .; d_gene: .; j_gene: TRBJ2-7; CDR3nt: TGTGCCAGCAGCCCCTCGACAGGCTACGAGCAGTACTTC; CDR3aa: CASSPSTGYEQYF
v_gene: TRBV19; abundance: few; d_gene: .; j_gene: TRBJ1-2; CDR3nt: TGTGCCAGTATGGAAGGGGCCAGCTATGGCTACACCTTC; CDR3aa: CASMEGASYGYTF
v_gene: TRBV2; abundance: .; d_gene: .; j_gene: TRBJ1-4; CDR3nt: TGTGCCAGCAGTGCAGGGAGGGGGGAAAAACTGTTTTTT; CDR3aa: CASSAGRGEKLFF
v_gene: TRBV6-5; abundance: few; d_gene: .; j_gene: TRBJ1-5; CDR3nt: TGTGCCAGCAGTTACCGCGGGTTCCAGGTCCATCAGCCCCAGCATTTT; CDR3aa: CASSYRGFQVHQPQHF
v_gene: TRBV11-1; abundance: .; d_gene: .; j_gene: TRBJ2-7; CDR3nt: TGTGCCAGCAGCTTACTTTTGGAGGAGGAGCAGTACTTC; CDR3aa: CASSLLLEEEQYF
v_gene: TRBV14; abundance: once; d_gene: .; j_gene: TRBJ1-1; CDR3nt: TGTGCCAGCAGCCAAGGGACAGCGAAAGCTTTCTTT; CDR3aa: CASSQGTAKAFF
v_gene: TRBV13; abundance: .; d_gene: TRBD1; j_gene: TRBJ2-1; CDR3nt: TGTGCCAGCAGCTCGGCCGGGACAGGGGCCCTTAATGAGCAGTTCTTC; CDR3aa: CASSSAGTGALNEQFF
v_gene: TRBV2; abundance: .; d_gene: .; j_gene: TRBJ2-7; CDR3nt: TGTGCCAGCAGTGAAGCGCAGTACGAGCAGTACTTC; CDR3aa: CASSEAQYEQYF
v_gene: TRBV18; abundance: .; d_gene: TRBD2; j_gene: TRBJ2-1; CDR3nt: TGTGCCAGCTCACCACCTAGCGGGGGGGCCTCGGGGAATGAGCAGTTCTTC; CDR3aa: CASSPPSGGASGNEQFF
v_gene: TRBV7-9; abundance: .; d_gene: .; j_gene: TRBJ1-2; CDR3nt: TGTGCCAGCAGCCCCAGCAGGGGCAACTATGGCTACACCTTC; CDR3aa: CASSPSRGNYGYTF
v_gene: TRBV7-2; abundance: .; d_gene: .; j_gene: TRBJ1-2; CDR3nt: TGTGCCAGCAGCGCTTCCCGCGACGACAGGAGTAACTATGGCTACACCTTC; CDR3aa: CASSASRDDRSNYGYTF
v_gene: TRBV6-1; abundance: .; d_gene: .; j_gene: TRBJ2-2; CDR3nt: TGTGCCAGCCCGCAACCCTACAGGGTCACCGGGGAGCTGTTTTTT; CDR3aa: CASPQPYRVTGELFF
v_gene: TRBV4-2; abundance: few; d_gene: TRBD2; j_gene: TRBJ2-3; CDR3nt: TGTGCCAGCACCTCGGGGGGGAACACAGATACGCAGTATTTT; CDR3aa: CASTSGGNTDTQYF
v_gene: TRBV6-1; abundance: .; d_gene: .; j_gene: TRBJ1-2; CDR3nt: TGTGCCAGCAGTTCGCAGGTCTATGGCTACACCTTC; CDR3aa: CASSSQVYGYTF
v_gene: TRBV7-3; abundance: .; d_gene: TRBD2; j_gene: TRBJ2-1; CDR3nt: TGTGCCAGCAGCTTGAGCGGGGGGGAGTACAATGAGCAGTTCTTC; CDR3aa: CASSLSGGEYNEQFF
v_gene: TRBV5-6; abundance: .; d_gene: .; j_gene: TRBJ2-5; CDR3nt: TGTGCCAGCAGCTTGGCGGTGCGGGGTGAAGAGACCCAGTACTTC; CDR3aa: CASSLAVRGEETQYF